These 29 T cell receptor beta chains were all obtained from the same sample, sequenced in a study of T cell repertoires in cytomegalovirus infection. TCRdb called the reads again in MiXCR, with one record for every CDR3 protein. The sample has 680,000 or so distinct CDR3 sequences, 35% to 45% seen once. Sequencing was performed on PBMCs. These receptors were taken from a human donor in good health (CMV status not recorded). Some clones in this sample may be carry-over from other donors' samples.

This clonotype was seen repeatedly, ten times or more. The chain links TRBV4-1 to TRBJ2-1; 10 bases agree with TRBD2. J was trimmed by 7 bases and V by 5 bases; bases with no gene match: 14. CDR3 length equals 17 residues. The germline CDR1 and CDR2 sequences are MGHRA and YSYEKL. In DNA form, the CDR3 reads TGCGCCAGCAGCTCAAGGACTAGCGGAGGGACCCTGAATGAGCAGTTCTTC. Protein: CASSSRTSGGTLNEQFF.

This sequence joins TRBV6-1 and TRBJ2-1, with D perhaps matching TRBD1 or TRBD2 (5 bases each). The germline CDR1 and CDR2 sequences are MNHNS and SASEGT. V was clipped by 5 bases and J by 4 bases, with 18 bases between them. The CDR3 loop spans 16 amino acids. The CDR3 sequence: CASSLRGLRVYNEQFF. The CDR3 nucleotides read TGTGCCAGCAGTTTGAGGGGCCTCAGGGTTTACAATGAGCAGTTCTTC.

DNA of the CDR3: TGTGCCAGCAGCGCAGCGCCGCGGGTGACTGGAAACACCATATATTTT. This gives the protein CASSAAPRVTGNTIYF. V is TRBV7-2 and J is TRBJ1-3; no clear D gene. Germline CDR1 SGHTA, CDR2 FQGNSA. The CDR3 has 16 amino acids. The V end lost 5 bases, the J end lost 2 bases, and 16 bases lay between the germline ends. Variable domain in full (rest from reference TRBV7-2 and TRBJ1-3): GAGVSQSPSNKVTEKGKDVELRCDPISGHTALYWYRQSLGQGLEFLIYFQGNSAPDKSGLPSDRFSAERTGGSVSTLTIQRTQQEDSAVYLCASSAAPRVTGNTIYFGEGSWLTVV.

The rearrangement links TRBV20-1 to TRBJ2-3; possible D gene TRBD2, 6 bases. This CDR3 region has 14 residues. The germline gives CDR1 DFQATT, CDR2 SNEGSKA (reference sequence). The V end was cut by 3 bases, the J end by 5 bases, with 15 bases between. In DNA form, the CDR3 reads TGCAGTGCTAGTTACCAAGGGAGGCAAGATACGCAGTATTTT. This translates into CSASYQGRQDTQYF.

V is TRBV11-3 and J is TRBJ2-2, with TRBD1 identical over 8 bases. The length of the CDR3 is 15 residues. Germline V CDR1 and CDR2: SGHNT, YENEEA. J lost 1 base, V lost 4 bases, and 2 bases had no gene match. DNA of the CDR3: TGTGCCAGCAGCTCTGACAGGGGGAACACCGGGGAGCTGTTTTTT. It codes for CASSSDRGNTGELFF.

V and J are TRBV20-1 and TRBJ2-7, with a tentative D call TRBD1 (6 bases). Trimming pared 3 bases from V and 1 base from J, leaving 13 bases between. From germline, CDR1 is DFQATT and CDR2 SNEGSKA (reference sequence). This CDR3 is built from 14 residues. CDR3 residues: CSARGTYSSYEQYF. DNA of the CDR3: TGCAGTGCTAGGGGGACATATTCTTCCTACGAGCAGTACTTC.

CDR3: CSARVFQETQYF. CDR3 in DNA: TGCAGTGCCCGGGTTTTCCAAGAGACCCAGTACTTC. This chain links TRBV20-1 with TRBJ2-5; no definite D call. Trimming took off 6 bases at V and 1 base at J, with 9 bases between the two ends. From germline, CDR1 is DFQATT and CDR2 SNEGSKA (reference sequence). This CDR3 contains 12 residues.

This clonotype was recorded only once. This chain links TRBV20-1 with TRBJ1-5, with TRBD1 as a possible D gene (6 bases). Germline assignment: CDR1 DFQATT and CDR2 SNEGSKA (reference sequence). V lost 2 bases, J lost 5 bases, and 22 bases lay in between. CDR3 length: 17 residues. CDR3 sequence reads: CSARNFPGGAADQPQHF. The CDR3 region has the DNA TGCAGTGCTAGAAACTTCCCCGGGGGGGCGGCTGATCAGCCCCAGCATTTT.

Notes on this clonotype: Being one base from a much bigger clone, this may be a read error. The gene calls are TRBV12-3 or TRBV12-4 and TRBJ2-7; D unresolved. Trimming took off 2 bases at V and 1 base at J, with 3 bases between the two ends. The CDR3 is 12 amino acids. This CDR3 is CASSLKSYEQYF. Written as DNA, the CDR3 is TGTGCCAGCAGTTTAAAATCCTACGAGCAGTACTTC.

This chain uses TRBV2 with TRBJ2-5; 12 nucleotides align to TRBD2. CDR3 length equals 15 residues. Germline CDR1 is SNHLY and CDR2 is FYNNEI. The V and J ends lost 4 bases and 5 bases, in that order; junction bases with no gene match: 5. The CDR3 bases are TGTGCCAGCAGTGTCCCTAGCGGGGGGGCGGAGACCCAGTACTTC. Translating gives CASSVPSGGAETQYF.

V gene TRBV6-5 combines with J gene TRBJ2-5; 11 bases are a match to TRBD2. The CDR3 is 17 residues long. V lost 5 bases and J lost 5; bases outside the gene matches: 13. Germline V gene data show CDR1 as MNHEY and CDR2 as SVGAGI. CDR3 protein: CASSKLAGGRRGETQYF. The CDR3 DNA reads TGTGCCAGCAGTAAGCTAGCGGGGGGCCGACGAGGGGAGACCCAGTACTTC.

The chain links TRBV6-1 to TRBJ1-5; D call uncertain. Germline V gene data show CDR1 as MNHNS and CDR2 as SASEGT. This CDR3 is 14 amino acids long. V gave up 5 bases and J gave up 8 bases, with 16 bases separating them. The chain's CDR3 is CASSIGSGREPQHF. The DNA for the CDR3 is TGTGCCAGCAGTATAGGTTCGGGCCGCGAGCCCCAGCATTTT.

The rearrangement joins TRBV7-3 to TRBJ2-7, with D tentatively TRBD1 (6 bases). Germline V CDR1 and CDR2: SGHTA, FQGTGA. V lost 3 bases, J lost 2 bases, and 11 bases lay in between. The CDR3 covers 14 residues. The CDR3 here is CASSFGTFPYEQYF. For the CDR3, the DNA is TGTGCCAGCAGCTTCGGGACATTTCCCTACGAGCAGTACTTC.

CDR3 residues: CASSEGRGRTGELFF. For the CDR3, the DNA is TGTGCCAGCAGTGAGGGCAGGGGTCGAACCGGGGAGCTGTTTTTT. This chain uses TRBV25-1 with TRBJ2-2; weak D call: TRBD1 (6 bases). There are 15 residues in the CDR3. Trimming removed 3 bases from V and 5 bases from J, with 13 bases in between. The germline V gene has CDR1 MGHDK and CDR2 SYGVNS.

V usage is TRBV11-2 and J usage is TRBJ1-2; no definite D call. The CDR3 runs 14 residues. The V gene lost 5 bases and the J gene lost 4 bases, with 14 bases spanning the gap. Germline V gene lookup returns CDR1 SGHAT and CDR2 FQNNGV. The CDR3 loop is CASSQEGYPYGYTF. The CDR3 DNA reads TGTGCCAGCAGCCAGGAAGGGTACCCCTATGGCTACACCTTC.

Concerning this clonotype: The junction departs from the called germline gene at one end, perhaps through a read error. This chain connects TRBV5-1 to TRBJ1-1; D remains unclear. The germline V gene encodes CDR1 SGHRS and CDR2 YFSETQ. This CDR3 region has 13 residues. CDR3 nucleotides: TGTGCCAGCAGCTTAGGAACCGACACTGAAGCTTTCTTT. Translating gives CASSLGTDTEAFF.

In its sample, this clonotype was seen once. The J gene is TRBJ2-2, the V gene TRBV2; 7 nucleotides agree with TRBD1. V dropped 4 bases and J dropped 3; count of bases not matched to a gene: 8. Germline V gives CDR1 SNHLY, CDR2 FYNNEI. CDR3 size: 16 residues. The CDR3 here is CASSVVGGAHTGELFF. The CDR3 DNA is TGTGCCAGCAGTGTCGTAGGGGGCGCACACACCGGGGAGCTGTTTTTT.

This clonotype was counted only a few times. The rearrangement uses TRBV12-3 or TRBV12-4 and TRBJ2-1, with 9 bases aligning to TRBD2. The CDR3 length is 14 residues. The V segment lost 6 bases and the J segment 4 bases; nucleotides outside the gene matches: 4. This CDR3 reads CASSRLAEYNEQFF. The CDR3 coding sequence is TGTGCCAGCAGCCGACTAGCGGAATACAATGAGCAGTTCTTC.

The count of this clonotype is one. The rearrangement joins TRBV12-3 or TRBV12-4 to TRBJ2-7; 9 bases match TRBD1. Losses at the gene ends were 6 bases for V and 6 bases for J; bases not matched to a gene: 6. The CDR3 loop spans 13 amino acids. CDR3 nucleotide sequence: TGTGCCAGCAGACGGACAGGGGTGCTCGAGCAGTACTTC. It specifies CASRRTGVLEQYF.

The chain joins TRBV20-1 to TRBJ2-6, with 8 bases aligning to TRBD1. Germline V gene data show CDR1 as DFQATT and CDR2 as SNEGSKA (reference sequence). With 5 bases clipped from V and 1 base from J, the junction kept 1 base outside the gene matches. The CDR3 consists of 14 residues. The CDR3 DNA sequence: TGCAGTGCTTGGACAGGGTCTGGGGCCAACGTCCTGACTTTC. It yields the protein CSAWTGSGANVLTF.

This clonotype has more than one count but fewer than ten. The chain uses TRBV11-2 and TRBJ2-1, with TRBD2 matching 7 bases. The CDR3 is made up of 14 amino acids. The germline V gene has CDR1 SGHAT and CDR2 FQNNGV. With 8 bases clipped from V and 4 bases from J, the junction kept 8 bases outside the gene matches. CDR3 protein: CASGGGEAYNEQFF. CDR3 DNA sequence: TGTGCCAGCGGTGGGGGGGAGGCTTACAATGAGCAGTTCTTC.

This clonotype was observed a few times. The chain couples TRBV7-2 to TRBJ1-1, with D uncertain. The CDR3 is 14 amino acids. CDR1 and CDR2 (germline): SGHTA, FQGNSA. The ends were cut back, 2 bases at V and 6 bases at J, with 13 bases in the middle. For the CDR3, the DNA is TGTGCCAGCAGCTTATTACCGGGGTACGCTGAAGCTTTCTTT. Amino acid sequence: CASSLLPGYAEAFF. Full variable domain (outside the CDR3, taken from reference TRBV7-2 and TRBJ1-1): GAGVSQSPSNKVTEKGKDVELRCDPISGHTALYWYRQSLGQGLEFLIYFQGNSAPDKSGLPSDRFSAERTGGSVSTLTIQRTQQEDSAVYLCASSLLPGYAEAFFGQGTRLTVV.

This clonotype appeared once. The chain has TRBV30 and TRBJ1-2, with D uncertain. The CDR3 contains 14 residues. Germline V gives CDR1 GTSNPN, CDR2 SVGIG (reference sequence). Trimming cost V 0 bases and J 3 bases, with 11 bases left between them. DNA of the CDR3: TGTGCCTGGAGTGTGGGGTCCTACCACTATGGCTACACCTTC. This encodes CAWSVGSYHYGYTF.

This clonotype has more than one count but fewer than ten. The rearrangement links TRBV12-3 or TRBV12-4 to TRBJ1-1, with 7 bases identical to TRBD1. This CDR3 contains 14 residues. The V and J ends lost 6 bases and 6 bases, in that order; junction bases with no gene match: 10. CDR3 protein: CASSSSLQGSEAFF. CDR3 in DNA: TGTGCCAGCAGCTCTTCCCTACAGGGGTCTGAAGCTTTCTTT.

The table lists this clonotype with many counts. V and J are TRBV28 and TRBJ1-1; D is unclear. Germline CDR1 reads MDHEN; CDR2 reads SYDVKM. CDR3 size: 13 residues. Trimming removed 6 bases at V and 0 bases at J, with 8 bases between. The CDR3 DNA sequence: TGTGCCAGCAGCTTAGTGGTGAACACTGAAGCTTTCTTT. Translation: CASSLVVNTEAFF.

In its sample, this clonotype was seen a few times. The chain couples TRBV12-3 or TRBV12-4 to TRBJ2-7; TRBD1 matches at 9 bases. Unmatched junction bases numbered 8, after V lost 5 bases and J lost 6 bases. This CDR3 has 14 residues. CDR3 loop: CASSEGQGYREQYF. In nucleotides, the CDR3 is TGTGCCAGCAGTGAAGGACAGGGGTATCGCGAGCAGTACTTC.

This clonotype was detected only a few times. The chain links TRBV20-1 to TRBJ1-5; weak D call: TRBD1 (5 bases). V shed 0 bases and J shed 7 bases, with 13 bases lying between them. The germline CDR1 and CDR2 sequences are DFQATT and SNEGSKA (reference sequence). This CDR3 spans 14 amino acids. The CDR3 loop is CSARDRTSGQPQHF. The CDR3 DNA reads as TGCAGTGCTAGAGATCGGACATCAGGACAGCCCCAGCATTTT.

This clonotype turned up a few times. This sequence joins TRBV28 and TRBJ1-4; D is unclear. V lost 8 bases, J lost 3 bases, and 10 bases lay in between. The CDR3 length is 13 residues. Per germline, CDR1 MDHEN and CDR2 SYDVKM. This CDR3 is CASLLGSNEKLFF. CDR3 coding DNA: TGTGCCAGCCTTTTGGGGTCTAATGAAAAACTGTTTTTT.

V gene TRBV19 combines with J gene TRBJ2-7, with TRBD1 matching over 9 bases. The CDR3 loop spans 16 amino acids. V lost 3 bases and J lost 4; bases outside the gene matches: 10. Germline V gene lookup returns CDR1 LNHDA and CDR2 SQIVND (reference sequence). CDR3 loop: CASSILTGTGTYEQYF. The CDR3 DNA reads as TGTGCCAGTAGTATTCTTACCGGGACAGGGACATACGAGCAGTACTTC.